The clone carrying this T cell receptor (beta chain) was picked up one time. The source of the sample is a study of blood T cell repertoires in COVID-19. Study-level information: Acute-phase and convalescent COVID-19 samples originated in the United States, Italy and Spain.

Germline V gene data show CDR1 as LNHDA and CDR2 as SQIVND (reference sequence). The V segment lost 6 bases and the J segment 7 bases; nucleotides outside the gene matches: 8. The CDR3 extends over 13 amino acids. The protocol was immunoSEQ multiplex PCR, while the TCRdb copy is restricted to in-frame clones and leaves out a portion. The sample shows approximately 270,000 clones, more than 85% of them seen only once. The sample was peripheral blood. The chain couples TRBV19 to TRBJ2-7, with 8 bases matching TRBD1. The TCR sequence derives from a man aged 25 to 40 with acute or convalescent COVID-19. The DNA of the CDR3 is TGTGCCAGTAGGGGCAGGGGGCGCCGAGAGCAGTACTTC. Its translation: CASRGRGRREQYF.